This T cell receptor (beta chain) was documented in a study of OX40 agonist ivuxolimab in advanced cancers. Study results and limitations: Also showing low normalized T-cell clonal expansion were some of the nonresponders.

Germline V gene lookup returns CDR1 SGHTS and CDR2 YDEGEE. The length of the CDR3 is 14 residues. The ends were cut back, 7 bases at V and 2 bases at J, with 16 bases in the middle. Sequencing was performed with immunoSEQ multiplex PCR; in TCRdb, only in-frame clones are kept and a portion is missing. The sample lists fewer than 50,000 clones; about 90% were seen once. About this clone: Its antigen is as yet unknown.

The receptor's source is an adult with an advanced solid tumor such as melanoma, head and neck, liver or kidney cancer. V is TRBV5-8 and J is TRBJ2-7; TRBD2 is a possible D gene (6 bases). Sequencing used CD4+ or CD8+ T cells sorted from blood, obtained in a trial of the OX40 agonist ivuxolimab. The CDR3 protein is CASGPGTATYEQYF. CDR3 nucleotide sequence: TGTGCCAGCGGACCCGGGACTGCGACCTACGAGCAGTACTTC.